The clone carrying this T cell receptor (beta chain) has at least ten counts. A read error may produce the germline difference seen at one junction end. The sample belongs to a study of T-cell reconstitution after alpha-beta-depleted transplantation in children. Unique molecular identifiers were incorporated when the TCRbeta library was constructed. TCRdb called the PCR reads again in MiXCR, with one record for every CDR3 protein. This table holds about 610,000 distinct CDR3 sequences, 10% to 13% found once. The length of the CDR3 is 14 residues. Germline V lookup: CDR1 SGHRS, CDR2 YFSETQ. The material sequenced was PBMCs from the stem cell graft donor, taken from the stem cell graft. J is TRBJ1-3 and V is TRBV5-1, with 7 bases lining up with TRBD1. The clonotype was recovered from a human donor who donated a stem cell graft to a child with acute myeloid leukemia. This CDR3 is CASSSGGSGNTIYF. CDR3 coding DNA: TGTGCCAGCAGCTCAGGGGGCTCTGGAAACACCATATATTTT.